These T cell receptor beta chains were read from a single sample in a study of T cells in Graves' hyperthyroidism and ophthalmopathy. TCRdb re-called the multiplex PCR reads through MiXCR, storing one row per CDR3 protein. The sample records about 290,000 distinct CDR3 sequences, roughly a fifth being singletons. The sample was blood. These receptors originate from a man aged 45 to 65 with Graves' ophthalmopathy. Each CDR3 is given without its conserved first and last residue. Fields, in order: J gene, CDR3 length, D gene, V gene, CDR3 protein. A D gene is named only where the DNA matches it firmly.

>TRBJ2-7|9|.|TRBV6-2/TRBV6-3
ASSFYYEQY
>TRBJ1-6|12|.|TRBV19
ASSIGQSNSPLH
>TRBJ2-3|12|.|TRBV11-2
ASRQGVKPDTQY
>TRBJ2-3|12|TRBD2|TRBV24-1
ATSISGSADTQY
>TRBJ2-5|12|.|TRBV9
ASSEGHTRETQY
>TRBJ2-5|14|.|TRBV18
ASSPPGGGTGETQY
>TRBJ2-5|16|TRBD1|TRBV28
ASSRPGQADEGRETQY
>TRBJ2-3|10|.|TRBV7-9
ASSAWADTQY
>TRBJ1-5|13|.|TRBV6-1
ASSAAPGHHQPQH
>TRBJ1-2|12|.|TRBV19
ASRTDGSNYGYT
>TRBJ2-7|15|TRBD2|TRBV2
ASRLAGGLAGSYEQY
>TRBJ2-1|12|TRBD1|TRBV28
ASSSGQPNNEQF
>TRBJ1-1|10|.|TRBV5-6
ASSVKNTEAF
>TRBJ2-1|11|TRBD2|TRBV6-1
ATGLAAYNEQF
>TRBJ1-6|14|TRBD1|TRBV27
ASTGTGGVGNSPLH
>TRBJ1-4|14|.|TRBV3-1
ASSRAWGPSNEKLF
>TRBJ2-5|12|.|TRBV20-1
SASVGSQGETQY
>TRBJ2-7|14|.|TRBV6-1
ASSEPLASTIYEQY
>TRBJ2-5|12|.|TRBV6-5
ASSFGQTKETQY
>TRBJ2-7|10|.|TRBV10-1
ASSESNNEQY
>TRBJ2-1|17|TRBD2|TRBV6-1
ASRTHQGTSGSRDNEQF
>TRBJ1-5|11|.|TRBV10-3
AISERGKQPQH
>TRBJ2-7|13|TRBD2|TRBV19
ASSVSLAGAIEQY
>TRBJ1-2|11|TRBD1|TRBV5-5
ASSPGQAGGYT
>TRBJ2-3|11|.|TRBV27
ASSLSTPDTQY
>TRBJ2-3|12|.|TRBV6-5
ASSYAGIADTQY
>TRBJ1-1|11|.|TRBV5-1
ASNPRGDTEAF
>TRBJ1-2|15|.|TRBV30
AWSVRARELGVYGYT
>TRBJ1-5|11|.|TRBV30
AWSEIHNQPQH
>TRBJ1-1|15|.|TRBV6-1
ASSERGGGGMNTEAF
>TRBJ2-7|17|.|TRBV18
ASSPAGAGLRKSSYEQY
>TRBJ1-5|13|.|TRBV4-2
ASSPQVHSNQPQH
>TRBJ1-5|12|.|TRBV2
ASSGGEGFQPQH
>TRBJ2-1|10|.|TRBV27
ASSQGGGEQF
>TRBJ1-6|13|.|TRBV7-2
ASSLAGQYNSPLH
>TRBJ1-3|14|.|TRBV6-6
ASSYGKAETGNTIY
>TRBJ2-7|13|TRBD2|TRBV11-2
ASRRLAGETYEQY
>TRBJ1-4|13|.|TRBV15
ATSREYGTAEKLF
>TRBJ1-2|13|TRBD1|TRBV7-8
ASSLDGQGAAGYT
>TRBJ2-3|14|TRBD2|TRBV20-1
SARGGLAGVGDTQY
>TRBJ1-4|10|TRBD1|TRBV30
AYGQADEKLF
>TRBJ1-2|14|TRBD1|TRBV6-1
ASIFSDRVANYGYT
>TRBJ1-1|13|.|TRBV15
ATSRNREGNTEAF
>TRBJ1-1|11|.|TRBV6-1
ASISTANTEAF
>TRBJ2-1|14|TRBD2|TRBV5-1
ASRLIAGGPYNEQF
>TRBJ1-5|12|.|TRBV7-8
ASSLVDNNQPQH
>TRBJ2-3|13|.|TRBV20-1
SARGNRDHSDTQY
>TRBJ2-3|11|.|TRBV7-9
ASSIDPTDTQY
>TRBJ1-5|17|TRBD1|TRBV28
ASSARDRGPPLFNQPQH